This section outlines one T cell receptor beta chain sequence together with its context. Its antigen remains unknown. The source of the sample is a study of T cells in Graves' hyperthyroidism and ophthalmopathy. The study, taken as a whole, reports: Most clonotypes expanded in the thyroid (above 0.001) were also present in blood. The model anticipated ophthalmopathy a median around six months pre-onset.

RNA transcripts were the template for amplifying TCR beta CDR3 regions. HTBI primers were the set used in a first-round RT-PCR of the TCR CDR3. MiXCR, applied by TCRdb to the multiplex PCR reads, yields one record per CDR3 protein. The top ten clones hold approximately 49% of a sample with approximately 490,000 distinct CDR3 sequences, roughly 22% of them seen once. Germline CDR1 and CDR2: GTSNPN and SVGIG (reference sequence). The CDR3 is 15 amino acids. V was pared by 4 bases and J by 5 bases, with 20 bases between. The sequence was collected from a woman aged 65 to 85 with Graves' ophthalmopathy. This chain joins TRBV30 and TRBJ2-5, with D unresolved. Sequencing was carried out using blood. The CDR3 region is CAWTDASLIGETQYF. CDR3 DNA: TGTGCCTGGACGGATGCGAGTCTGATAGGGGAGACCCAGTACTTC. The full variable domain, its missing parts supplied by reference TRBV30 and TRBJ2-5, is SQTIHQWPATLVQPVGSPLSLECTVEGTSNPNLYWYRQAAGRGLQLLFYSVGIGQISSEVPQNLSASRPQDRQFILSSKKLLLSDSGFYLCAWTDASLIGETQYFGPGTRLLVL.